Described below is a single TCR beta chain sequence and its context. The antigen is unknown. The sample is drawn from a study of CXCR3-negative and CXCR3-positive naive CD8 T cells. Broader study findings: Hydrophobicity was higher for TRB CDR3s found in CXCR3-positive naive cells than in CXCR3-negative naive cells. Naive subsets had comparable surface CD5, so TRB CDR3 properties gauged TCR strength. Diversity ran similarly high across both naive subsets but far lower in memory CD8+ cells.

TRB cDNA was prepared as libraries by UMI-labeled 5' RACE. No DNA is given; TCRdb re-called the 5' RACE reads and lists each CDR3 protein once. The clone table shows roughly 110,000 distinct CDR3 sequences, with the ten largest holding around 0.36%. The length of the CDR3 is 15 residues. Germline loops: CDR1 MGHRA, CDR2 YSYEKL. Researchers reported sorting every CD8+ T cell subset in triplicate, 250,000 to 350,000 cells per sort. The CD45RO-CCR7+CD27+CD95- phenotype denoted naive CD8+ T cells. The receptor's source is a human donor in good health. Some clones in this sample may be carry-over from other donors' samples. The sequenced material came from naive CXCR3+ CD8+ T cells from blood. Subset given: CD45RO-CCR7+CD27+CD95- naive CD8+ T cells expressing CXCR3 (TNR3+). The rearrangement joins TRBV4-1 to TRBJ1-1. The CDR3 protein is CASSQGGRLNTEAFF.